The 29 T cell receptor beta chains below come from one sample, sequenced in a study of blood T cell repertoires in COVID-19. TCRdb keeps only in-frame clones here, not all; method: immunoSEQ multiplex PCR. The data show 300,000 to 500,000 clones, around 87% seen once. The sequenced sample was PBMCs or T cells enriched from blood (not recorded which). These receptors all stem from a woman aged 25 to 39 with acute COVID-19.

The chain carries TRBV6-2 or TRBV6-3 and TRBJ2-6; TRBD1 might be the D (7 bases). The V gene lost 0 bases and the J gene lost 7 bases, with 25 bases spanning the gap. The germline V gene encodes CDR1 MNHEY and CDR2 SVGEGT. The CDR3 runs to 20 residues. The CDR3, as DNA: TGTGCCAGCAGTTACTCGGGAGGCCGGGACAGTTGGGGAGGTGCCAACGTCCTGACTTTC. This gives the protein CASSYSGGRDSWGGANVLTF.

The chain couples TRBV28 to TRBJ2-7; tentatively, D is TRBD2 (5 bases). Trimming stripped 8 bases from V and 5 bases from J, with 25 bases between. The length of the CDR3 is 16 residues. The V gene's germline CDR1 is MDHEN and CDR2 SYDVKM. CDR3 coding DNA: TGTGCCAGCCGCAGTTTATTAAGGACTGGTATCCACGAGCAGTACTTC. Amino acid sequence: CASRSLLRTGIHEQYF.

The V call is TRBV29-1, the J call TRBJ1-1, with TRBD1 identical over 7 bases. V lost 6 bases and J lost 4; bases outside the gene matches: 11. This CDR3 is 14 amino acids long. Germline assignment: CDR1 SQVTM and CDR2 ANQGSEA. CDR3 in DNA: TGCAGCGTCGTCACAGGGGACGGGGCCACTGAAGCTTTCTTT. This encodes CSVVTGDGATEAFF.

This chain uses TRBV9 with TRBJ2-3, with 9 positions matching TRBD2. Germline CDR1 and CDR2: SGDLS and YYNGEE. The V gene end was trimmed by 0 bases and the J gene end by 2 bases; junction bases not matched to a gene: 4. The CDR3 runs to 16 residues. CDR3 bases: TGTGCCAGCAGCGTAGAGGCGGGGGGGCCCACAGATACGCAGTATTTT. Translated, it gives CASSVEAGGPTDTQYF.

The chain couples TRBV7-2 to TRBJ2-7; 10 nucleotides line up with TRBD1. Germline V lookup: CDR1 SGHTA, CDR2 FQGNSA. The CDR3 sequence is 16 residues long. V lost 1 base to trimming and J lost 4 bases; unmatched junction nucleotides: 7. CDR3 loop: CASSLDRDRGMYEQYF. CDR3 coding DNA: TGTGCCAGCAGCTTAGACCGGGACAGGGGTATGTACGAGCAGTACTTC.

The chain has TRBV7-9 and TRBJ1-1; D remains unclear. V gave up 5 bases and J gave up 1 base, with 8 bases separating them. The CDR3 consists of 13 residues. Germline V gene data show CDR1 as SEHNR and CDR2 as FQNEAQ (reference sequence). This chain's CDR3 is CASSKTENTEAFF. The CDR3, as DNA: TGTGCCAGCAGCAAAACAGAGAACACTGAAGCTTTCTTT.

This rearrangement joins TRBV2 to TRBJ2-1; 10 positions agree with TRBD2. The CDR3 spans 15 residues. CDR1 and CDR2 from the germline V gene are SNHLY and FYNNEI. V gave up 2 bases and J gave up 9 bases; unmatched junction bases: 7. CDR3 nucleotides: TGTGCCAGCAGTGAAACAGCGGGGGGGCGGAGTGAGCAGTTCTTC. Amino acids: CASSETAGGRSEQFF.

This clone has just one count. V usage is TRBV7-3 and J usage is TRBJ1-2; 8 bases map to TRBD1. Looked up from germline, CDR1 is SGHTA and CDR2 is FQGTGA. This CDR3 is 16 amino acids long. J was trimmed by 4 bases and V by 4 bases; bases with no gene match: 11. CDR3 sequence reads: CASSWPIDRGRYGYTF. In nucleotides, the CDR3 is TGTGCCAGCAGCTGGCCGATTGACAGGGGTCGCTATGGCTACACCTTC. The full variable domain, its missing parts supplied by reference TRBV7-3 and TRBJ1-2, is GAGVSQTPSNKVTEKGKYVELRCDPISGHTALYWYRQSLGQGPEFLIYFQGTGAADDSGLPNDRFFAVRPEGSVSTLKIQRTERGDSAVYLCASSWPIDRGRYGYTFGSGTRLTVV.

The chain combines TRBV9 with TRBJ1-5; the D gene is possibly TRBD1 (6 bases). V lost 3 bases, J lost 7 bases, and 11 bases lay in between. The length of the CDR3 is 13 residues. CDR1 is SGDLS, CDR2 YYNGEE, per germline. CDR3 protein: CASSGGQSQPQHF. For the CDR3, the DNA is TGTGCCAGCAGCGGTGGACAGTCCCAGCCCCAGCATTTT.

The chain joins TRBV18 to TRBJ2-7; D is possibly TRBD2 (5 bases). The CDR3 loop spans 14 amino acids. V lost 5 bases and J 2 bases, leaving 13 bases between the germline ends. Germline lookup yields CDR1 KGHSH and CDR2 LQKENI. The CDR3 spells CASSVPGNPYEQYF. The CDR3 region has the DNA TGTGCCAGCTCAGTCCCGGGGAACCCCTACGAGCAGTACTTC.

V is TRBV5-1 and J is TRBJ2-5; TRBD1 agrees at 10 bases. V lost 7 bases and J lost 3; bases outside the gene matches: 9. This CDR3 comprises 15 residues. CDR1 is SGHRS and CDR2 is YFSETQ in the germline V gene. In nucleotides, the CDR3 is TGCGCCAGCGGACGGGACAGGGGAGATGAAGAGACCCAGTACTTC. Protein product: CASGRDRGDEETQYF.

This chain joins TRBV5-1 and TRBJ1-1; D not certain. Germline lookup yields CDR1 SGHRS and CDR2 YFSETQ. CDR3 length equals 13 residues. Trimming removed 6 bases at V and 3 bases at J, with 12 bases between. CDR3 DNA sequence: TGCGCCAGCAAAAAGGGAGGAGACACTGAAGCTTTCTTT. Amino acids: CASKKGGDTEAFF.

The chain recombines TRBV24-1 with TRBJ2-3; 9 bases align to TRBD1. CDR3 length: 24 residues. V lost 8 bases, J lost 2 bases, and 34 bases stayed unmatched. Germline-derived CDR1 and CDR2 are KGHDR and SFDVKD. This CDR3 reads CATTTGTGTYQRTQTAGSTDTQYF. The CDR3 DNA is TGTGCCACCACCACGGGGACAGGGACGTATCAACGGACTCAAACGGCGGGGTCCACAGATACGCAGTATTTT.

This clone came up once. This sequence joins TRBV10-3 and TRBJ2-7, with TRBD1 identical over 11 bases. Per the germline V gene, CDR1 is ENHRY and CDR2 is SYGVKD. The CDR3 sequence is 17 residues long. The trim removed 2 bases at V and 4 bases at J, leaving 10 bases unmatched. The CDR3 region has the DNA TGTGCCATCAGTGAGCCGCGGACAGGGGGCTTAGGATACGAGCAGTACTTC. Its protein product is CAISEPRTGGLGYEQYF.

The chain recombines TRBV24-1 with TRBJ2-7; 12 bases fit TRBD2. The V and J ends lost 5 bases and 3 bases, in that order; junction bases with no gene match: 1. The CDR3 covers 14 residues. The V gene's germline CDR1 is KGHDR and CDR2 SFDVKD. CDR3 loop: CATSGTSGDYEQYF. The CDR3 DNA reads as TGTGCCACCAGTGGGACTAGCGGGGACTACGAGCAGTACTTC.

This chain uses TRBV3-1 (or the pseudogene TRBV3-2) with TRBJ1-5; possible D gene TRBD1, 6 bases. The V end lost 1 base, the J end lost 2 bases, and 12 bases lay between the germline ends. The CDR3 runs to 16 residues. Germline-derived CDR1 and CDR2 are LGHDT and YNNKEL (reference sequence). In DNA form, the CDR3 reads TGTGCCAGCAGCCAAGGGGGGCAGGGCGGCAATCAGCCCCAGCATTTT. Translation gives CASSQGGQGGNQPQHF.

The chain recombines TRBV24-1 with TRBJ1-5; TRBD1 aligns across 11 bases. The V gene end was trimmed by 9 bases and the J gene end by 3 bases; junction bases not matched to a gene: 3. The CDR3 covers 14 residues. Germline V gene sequence: CDR1 KGHDR, CDR2 SFDVKD. The CDR3 DNA sequence: TGTGCCACCGGGACAGGGGGTACCAATCAGCCCCAGCATTTT. The encoded protein is CATGTGGTNQPQHF.

The chain carries TRBV5-3 and TRBJ1-5; no clear D gene. TRBV5-3 qualifies as an ORF whose function is uncertain. This CDR3 region has 15 residues. The ends were cut back, 0 bases at V and 3 bases at J, with 10 bases in the middle. DNA of the CDR3: TGTGCCAGAAGCTTGGGGGCCGGTCACAATCAGCCCCAGCATTTT. Its protein is CARSLGAGHNQPQHF.

This sequence joins TRBV11-2 and TRBJ2-7; a weak D match, TRBD1 (5 bases). Germline CDR1 SGHAT, CDR2 FQNNGV. CDR3 length equals 14 residues. V was pared by 4 bases and J by 5 bases, with 15 bases between. The CDR3 DNA reads as TGTGCCAGCAGCTCCCAGGGCAGGGTGGACGAGCAGTACTTC. As protein: CASSSQGRVDEQYF.

The CDR3 region is CASSLEPTEAFF. DNA of the CDR3: TGTGCCAGCAGCTTAGAGCCCACTGAAGCTTTCTTT. The chain is built from TRBV7-9 and TRBJ1-1; D not certain. CDR3 length equals 12 residues. Germline V gene data show CDR1 as SEHNR and CDR2 as FQNEAQ (reference sequence). V was clipped by 1 base and J by 4 bases, with 4 bases between them.

V gene TRBV5-3 combines with J gene TRBJ1-1, with a tentative D call TRBD1 (5 bases). TRBV5-3 has ORF status, its function being uncertain. The CDR3 consists of 16 residues. V shed 4 bases and J shed 4 bases, with 20 bases lying between them. The CDR3 loop is CARSPEGPQFRTEAFF. The DNA for the CDR3 is TGTGCCAGAAGCCCGGAGGGGCCCCAATTTCGCACTGAAGCTTTCTTT.

This clone was seen repeatedly, ten times or more. Other DNA sequences in this sample translate to the same CDR3. This sequence joins TRBV7-9 and TRBJ2-7; TRBD2 might be the D (5 bases). The CDR3 extends over 12 amino acids. Germline V gives CDR1 SEHNR, CDR2 FQNEAQ (reference sequence). V dropped 5 bases and J dropped 1 base, with 6 bases sitting between them. CDR3 nucleotides: TGTGCCAGCAGCCGAGGGTCCTACGAGCAGTACTTC. Translating gives CASSRGSYEQYF.

The chain couples TRBV2 to TRBJ1-6, with D uncertain. The ends were cut back, 6 bases at V and 8 bases at J, with 11 bases in the middle. The germline gives CDR1 SNHLY, CDR2 FYNNEI. CDR3 size: 13 residues. CDR3 in amino acids: CASSQAGDSPLHF. The CDR3 nucleotides read TGTGCCAGCAGCCAAGCTGGTGATTCACCCCTCCACTTT.

The rearrangement links TRBV7-9 to TRBJ1-2; no reliable D call. The ends were cut back, 5 bases at V and 4 bases at J, with 11 bases in the middle. The CDR3 loop spans 13 amino acids. Germline loops: CDR1 SEHNR, CDR2 FQNEAQ (reference sequence). The CDR3 DNA reads TGTGCCAGCAGCGTAGACGGTGCCTATGGCTACACCTTC. Its translation: CASSVDGAYGYTF.

V is TRBV5-1 and J is TRBJ2-1; no reliable D call. In germline, CDR1 is SGHRS, CDR2 YFSETQ. The CDR3 extends over 15 amino acids. Trimming took 7 bases from V and 4 from J, leaving 18 bases between them. As DNA, the CDR3 is TGCGCCAGCTCCTCTAACACTATACCTTACAATGAGCAGTTCTTC. It translates to CASSSNTIPYNEQFF.

The chain has TRBV5-1 and TRBJ1-1; the match to TRBD1 covers 8 bases. Per germline, CDR1 SGHRS and CDR2 YFSETQ. Trimming took 4 bases from V and 0 from J; bases not matched to a gene: 5. The CDR3 is made up of 15 amino acids. The CDR3 DNA follows: TGCGCCAGCAGCAGCCTGACAGGGGTGAACACTGAAGCTTTCTTT. As protein: CASSSLTGVNTEAFF.

J is TRBJ1-2 and V is TRBV7-9; 8 bases are shared with TRBD1. Germline trimming cut 7 bases from V and 8 bases from J; bases unmatched to any gene: 12. The germline CDR1 and CDR2 sequences are SEHNR and FQNEAQ (reference sequence). The CDR3 sequence is 14 residues long. The CDR3 coding sequence is TGTGCCAGCACTCTAAGGACAGGGTCTAAAGGCTACACCTTC. Encoded protein: CASTLRTGSKGYTF. Variable domain in full (rest from reference TRBV7-9 and TRBJ1-2): DTGVSQNPRHKITKRGQNVTFRCDPISEHNRLYWYRQTLGQGPEFLTYFQNEAQLEKSRLLSDRFSAERPKGSFSTLEIQRTEQGDSAMYLCASTLRTGSKGYTFGSGTRLTVV.

The chain couples TRBV7-7 to TRBJ2-3, with 10 bases fitting TRBD2. Germline V gene lookup returns CDR1 SSHAT and CDR2 FNYEAQ (reference sequence). This CDR3 is built from 15 residues. With 3 bases clipped from V and 6 bases from J, the junction kept 6 bases outside the gene matches. CDR3 amino acids: CASSLGLAGADTQYF. The CDR3 bases are TGTGCCAGCAGCTTGGGGCTAGCGGGGGCGGATACGCAGTATTTT.

This clone was seen a single time. This rearrangement joins TRBV19 to TRBJ2-3; 10 bases match TRBD1. Per the germline V gene, CDR1 is LNHDA and CDR2 is SQIVND (reference sequence). The CDR3 runs 14 residues. Losses at the gene ends were 9 bases for V and 4 bases for J; bases not matched to a gene: 7. This CDR3 is CASGGTGDPDTQYF. Here the CDR3 DNA reads TGTGCCAGCGGCGGGACAGGGGACCCAGATACGCAGTATTTT.